These T cell receptor beta chains were read from a single sample in a study of control samples from healthy donors and cancer patients. Only in-frame clones appear in the TCRdb table, and some are missing; sequencing was by immunoSEQ multiplex PCR. The sample includes approximately 86,000 clones, more than 80% of them seen just once. The sequenced material came from blood. These receptors were taken from a woman aged 25 to 39 in good health. Each CDR3 is given with its conserved first and last residue. A D gene is named only where the DNA matches it firmly. Expanded clones are given a class, and other clones once, few, many or no size at all.

abundance: NA; v_gene: TRBV19; j_gene: TRBJ2-1; d_gene: TRBD1; len: 14; CDR3nt: TGTGCCAGTAGTCCCCGTGGAGACAGGGATGAGCAGTTCTTC; CDR3aa: CASSPRGDRDEQFF
abundance: NA; v_gene: TRBV10-3; j_gene: TRBJ1-4; d_gene: NA; len: 15; CDR3nt: TGTGCCATCAGTGATCGGCCTGGACGGAATGAAAAACTGTTTTTT; CDR3aa: CAISDRPGRNEKLFF
abundance: NA; v_gene: TRBV18; j_gene: TRBJ1-4; d_gene: NA; len: 13; CDR3nt: TGTGCCAGCTCACCATTGGGCAATGAAAAACTGTTTTTT; CDR3aa: CASSPLGNEKLFF
abundance: few; v_gene: TRBV3-1/TRBV3-2; j_gene: TRBJ2-7; d_gene: TRBD1; len: 16; CDR3nt: TGTGCCAGCAGCCAATCAAGACAGGGGTCGGAGGCCGAGCAGTACTTC; CDR3aa: CASSQSRQGSEAEQYF
abundance: NA; v_gene: TRBV9; j_gene: TRBJ2-3; d_gene: TRBD2; len: 16; CDR3nt: TGTGCCAGCAGCCCAGGACTAGCGGGGGGTGCGGATACGCAGTATTTT; CDR3aa: CASSPGLAGGADTQYF
abundance: NA; v_gene: TRBV19; j_gene: TRBJ2-3; d_gene: TRBD1; len: 13; CDR3nt: TGTGCCAGCCGACAGGGGGGCACAGATACGCAGTATTTT; CDR3aa: CASRQGGTDTQYF
abundance: NA; v_gene: TRBV5-1; j_gene: TRBJ2-5; d_gene: NA; len: 14; CDR3nt: TGCGCCAGCAGCGCCTTTCAGGGGCTGGAGACCCAGTACTTC; CDR3aa: CASSAFQGLETQYF
abundance: NA; v_gene: TRBV11-2; j_gene: TRBJ1-2; d_gene: NA; len: 17; CDR3nt: TGTGCCAGCAGAACGGGGCGGACCCGAAACTATAACTATGGCTACACCTTC; CDR3aa: CASRTGRTRNYNYGYTF
abundance: NA; v_gene: TRBV6-5; j_gene: TRBJ2-7; d_gene: TRBD2; len: 16; CDR3nt: TGTGCCAGCAGTTACGTCGGGCTAGCGGGAGATCGAGAGCAGTACTTC; CDR3aa: CASSYVGLAGDREQYF
abundance: NA; v_gene: TRBV30; j_gene: TRBJ1-1; d_gene: NA; len: 13; CDR3nt: TGTGCCTGGACGCCAGGGTTGGACACTGAAGCTTTCTTT; CDR3aa: CAWTPGLDTEAFF
abundance: NA; v_gene: TRBV11-3; j_gene: TRBJ2-7; d_gene: NA; len: 10; CDR3nt: TGTGCCAGCAGCTCAGACGAGCAGTACTTC; CDR3aa: CASSSDEQYF
abundance: few; v_gene: TRBV3-1/TRBV3-2; j_gene: TRBJ2-7; d_gene: NA; len: 14; CDR3nt: TGTGCCAGCAGCCCCATCCTAAAGGGGCACGAGCAGTACTTC; CDR3aa: CASSPILKGHEQYF
abundance: NA; v_gene: TRBV2; j_gene: TRBJ2-5; d_gene: TRBD1; len: 13; CDR3nt: TGTGCCAGCAGTGGACAGGGAAAAGAGACCCAGTACTTC; CDR3aa: CASSGQGKETQYF
abundance: NA; v_gene: TRBV11-3; j_gene: TRBJ2-7; d_gene: NA; len: 13; CDR3nt: TGTGCCAGCAGCTTTCAGGACAGCGGCGAGCAGTACTTC; CDR3aa: CASSFQDSGEQYF
abundance: NA; v_gene: TRBV6-2/TRBV6-3; j_gene: TRBJ1-1; d_gene: NA; len: 20; CDR3nt: TGTGCCAGCAGTTACTCGCTTTTAAAGGGGGACGCCTTAGGGAGTCCTGAAGCTTTCTTT; CDR3aa: CASSYSLLKGDALGSPEAFF
abundance: NA; v_gene: TRBV7-2; j_gene: TRBJ2-7; d_gene: NA; len: 14; CDR3nt: TGTGCCAGCAGCTTAGTAGGGTATACCTACGAGCAGTACTTC; CDR3aa: CASSLVGYTYEQYF
abundance: NA; v_gene: TRBV4-1; j_gene: TRBJ1-1; d_gene: NA; len: 17; CDR3nt: TGCGCCAGCAGCCAAGACGCACTCTTCAGGGGGAACACTGAAGCTTTCTTT; CDR3aa: CASSQDALFRGNTEAFF
abundance: NA; v_gene: TRBV27; j_gene: TRBJ2-2; d_gene: NA; len: 16; CDR3nt: TGTGCCAGCCTTCCACATCAGCAGGCCCATACCGGGGAGCTGTTTTTT; CDR3aa: CASLPHQQAHTGELFF
abundance: once; v_gene: TRBV5-1; j_gene: TRBJ2-6; d_gene: NA; len: 15; CDR3nt: TGCGCCAGCAGCGGACAGCTCTCTGGGGCCAACGTCCTGACTTTC; CDR3aa: CASSGQLSGANVLTF
abundance: NA; v_gene: TRBV7-8; j_gene: TRBJ1-2; d_gene: NA; len: 13; CDR3nt: TGTGCCAGCAGCGAGACAGGAAACTATGGCTACACCTTC; CDR3aa: CASSETGNYGYTF
abundance: NA; v_gene: TRBV6-6; j_gene: TRBJ2-5; d_gene: NA; len: 14; CDR3nt: TGTGCCAGCAGTTACGCACAGATCCAAGAGACCCAGTACTTC; CDR3aa: CASSYAQIQETQYF
abundance: NA; v_gene: TRBV3-1/TRBV3-2; j_gene: TRBJ2-7; d_gene: NA; len: 15; CDR3nt: TGTGCCAGCCCACAACGGGGTGGGATCCCCCACGAGCAGTACTTC; CDR3aa: CASPQRGGIPHEQYF
abundance: NA; v_gene: TRBV4-2; j_gene: TRBJ1-3; d_gene: NA; len: 14; CDR3nt: TGTGCCAGCAGCCAAGAACTCTCTGGAAACACCATATATTTT; CDR3aa: CASSQELSGNTIYF
abundance: NA; v_gene: TRBV29-1; j_gene: TRBJ2-1; d_gene: NA; len: 12; CDR3nt: TGCAGCGTTCTCACTAGTTACAATGAGCAGTTCTTC; CDR3aa: CSVLTSYNEQFF
abundance: once; v_gene: TRBV19; j_gene: TRBJ1-1; d_gene: NA; len: 14; CDR3nt: TGTGCCAGTAGTTTCCGGCACCTGAACACTGAAGCTTTCTTT; CDR3aa: CASSFRHLNTEAFF
abundance: NA; v_gene: TRBV19; j_gene: TRBJ1-1; d_gene: TRBD1; len: 16; CDR3nt: TGTGCCAGTAGTACCGGACAGGTTATTATGAACACTGAAGCTTTCTTT; CDR3aa: CASSTGQVIMNTEAFF
abundance: NA; v_gene: TRBV19; j_gene: TRBJ1-4; d_gene: TRBD1; len: 14; CDR3nt: TGTGCCAGTAGTCTACAGGGGTATAATGAAAAACTGTTTTTT; CDR3aa: CASSLQGYNEKLFF
abundance: NA; v_gene: TRBV6-5; j_gene: TRBJ1-2; d_gene: TRBD1; len: 13; CDR3nt: TGTGCCAGCAGTAAGGACAGGGGGCGAGGCTACACCTTC; CDR3aa: CASSKDRGRGYTF
abundance: NA; v_gene: TRBV19; j_gene: TRBJ1-1; d_gene: NA; len: 13; CDR3nt: TGTGCCAGTAGTAGGGGAAAGGACACTGAAGCTTTCTTT; CDR3aa: CASSRGKDTEAFF
abundance: NA; v_gene: TRBV12-3/TRBV12-4; j_gene: TRBJ2-3; d_gene: NA; len: 12; CDR3nt: TGTGCCACCTCGCGGAGCACAGATACGCAGTATTTT; CDR3aa: CATSRSTDTQYF
abundance: NA; v_gene: TRBV5-1; j_gene: TRBJ2-3; d_gene: NA; len: 14; CDR3nt: TGCGCCAGCGGTGGTGGGAGGCCCACAGATACGCAGTATTTT; CDR3aa: CASGGGRPTDTQYF
abundance: few; v_gene: TRBV4-1; j_gene: TRBJ2-7; d_gene: TRBD1; len: 15; CDR3nt: TGCGCCAGCAGCCAGACAGGGATCCGCTCCTACGAGCAGTACTTC; CDR3aa: CASSQTGIRSYEQYF
abundance: once; v_gene: TRBV11-2; j_gene: TRBJ2-5; d_gene: NA; len: 13; CDR3nt: TGTGCCAGCAGTCCGACTACCCAAGAGACCCAGTACTTC; CDR3aa: CASSPTTQETQYF
abundance: NA; v_gene: TRBV9; j_gene: TRBJ1-5; d_gene: NA; len: 14; CDR3nt: TGTGCCAGCAGCGTAGGTGCAGGGAATCAGCCCCAGCATTTT; CDR3aa: CASSVGAGNQPQHF
abundance: NA; v_gene: TRBV7-9; j_gene: TRBJ1-1; d_gene: NA; len: 13; CDR3nt: TGTGCCAGCAGCTTAGATTTGACAGCTAAAGCTTTCTTT; CDR3aa: CASSLDLTAKAFF
abundance: NA; v_gene: TRBV27; j_gene: TRBJ1-5; d_gene: TRBD1; len: 15; CDR3nt: TGTGCCAGCAGTTCTATTAGGGGGCGGAATCAGCCCCAGCATTTT; CDR3aa: CASSSIRGRNQPQHF
abundance: NA; v_gene: TRBV7-8; j_gene: TRBJ2-2; d_gene: TRBD1; len: 15; CDR3nt: TGTGCCAGCAGCCCCAGGGGGACGAACACCGGGGAGCTGTTTTTT; CDR3aa: CASSPRGTNTGELFF
abundance: NA; v_gene: TRBV19; j_gene: TRBJ1-2; d_gene: TRBD1; len: 15; CDR3nt: TGTGCCAGTAGGACTCAGGGGGCCGCTAACTATGGCTACACCTTC; CDR3aa: CASRTQGAANYGYTF
abundance: NA; v_gene: TRBV10-1; j_gene: TRBJ1-1; d_gene: NA; len: 13; CDR3nt: TGCGCCAGCAGTGATGGAATGAACACTGAAGCTTTCTTT; CDR3aa: CASSDGMNTEAFF
abundance: NA; v_gene: TRBV28; j_gene: TRBJ2-5; d_gene: TRBD2; len: 17; CDR3nt: TGTGCCAGCAGTTTATATCCCCGGACTAGGAATGAAGAGACCCAGTACTTC; CDR3aa: CASSLYPRTRNEETQYF
abundance: NA; v_gene: TRBV5-1; j_gene: TRBJ1-5; d_gene: TRBD1; len: 16; CDR3nt: TGCGCCAGCAGCGCTGGGGACAGTAATAGCAATCAGCCCCAGCATTTT; CDR3aa: CASSAGDSNSNQPQHF
abundance: NA; v_gene: TRBV18; j_gene: TRBJ2-7; d_gene: TRBD1; len: 15; CDR3nt: TGTGCCAGCTCACCAGGGACAGGGGAACTTAACGAGCAGTACTTC; CDR3aa: CASSPGTGELNEQYF
abundance: NA; v_gene: TRBV6-5; j_gene: TRBJ1-1; d_gene: NA; len: 14; CDR3nt: TGTGCCAGCAGTTCAGACAGCATGAACACTGAAGCTTTCTTT; CDR3aa: CASSSDSMNTEAFF
abundance: NA; v_gene: TRBV27; j_gene: TRBJ1-5; d_gene: NA; len: 13; CDR3nt: TGTGCCAGCAGTTTTGACAGCAATCAGCCCCAGCATTTT; CDR3aa: CASSFDSNQPQHF
abundance: NA; v_gene: TRBV18; j_gene: TRBJ2-3; d_gene: NA; len: 15; CDR3nt: TGTGCCAGCTCACTAGGGCAGGGGAACACAGATACGCAGTATTTT; CDR3aa: CASSLGQGNTDTQYF
abundance: once; v_gene: TRBV19; j_gene: TRBJ2-7; d_gene: NA; len: 13; CDR3nt: TGTGCCAGTAGTGGACGGACCTCCTACGAGCAGTACTTC; CDR3aa: CASSGRTSYEQYF
abundance: NA; v_gene: TRBV5-1; j_gene: TRBJ2-7; d_gene: NA; len: 13; CDR3nt: TGCGCCAGCAGCTTTTGGGGGGTCAGCGAGCAGTACTTC; CDR3aa: CASSFWGVSEQYF
abundance: NA; v_gene: TRBV5-4; j_gene: TRBJ2-5; d_gene: NA; len: 15; CDR3nt: TGTGCCAGCAGCCCTCAGGGGTCGCGGAAAGAGACCCAGTACTTC; CDR3aa: CASSPQGSRKETQYF
abundance: NA; v_gene: TRBV19; j_gene: TRBJ2-1; d_gene: TRBD2; len: 15; CDR3nt: TGTGCCAGTACCGGGACTAGCGGGGAGTACAATGAGCAGTTCTTC; CDR3aa: CASTGTSGEYNEQFF
abundance: NA; v_gene: TRBV4-1; j_gene: TRBJ2-1; d_gene: NA; len: 16; CDR3nt: TGCGCCAGCAGCCATATAGGCCAGCGGAGTTACAATGAGCAGTTCTTC; CDR3aa: CASSHIGQRSYNEQFF
abundance: NA; v_gene: TRBV5-1; j_gene: TRBJ2-3; d_gene: TRBD2; len: 18; CDR3nt: TGCGCCAGCAGTACCGGGACTAGCGGGAGGGGGAGCACAGATACGCAGTATTTT; CDR3aa: CASSTGTSGRGSTDTQYF
abundance: once; v_gene: TRBV10-3; j_gene: TRBJ2-1; d_gene: NA; len: 14; CDR3nt: TGTGCCATTTCGACAGGCTACTCTCTAAATGAGCAGTTCTTC; CDR3aa: CAISTGYSLNEQFF